This T cell receptor (beta chain) was found in a study of blood T cell repertoires in COVID-19 (TCRdb year 2020). Concerning the study at large: Samples covering the acute and convalescent phases of COVID-19 were provided by collaborators in the United States, Italy and Spain. Where available, HLA class I and class II types were taken from metadata supplied by the sample provider and were not determined by assay-based typing. Subjects who had been exposed to COVID-19, were actively infected with it, or had recovered from it provided the deeply sampled blood TCRbeta repertoires that made up the dataset. The sample metadata nearly always contained a de-identified subject ID, COVID-19 status, age in years and sex. The prospective study material was composed of cDNA or gDNA derived from T cells, B-cell-depleted T cells, or PBMCs. The samples were drawn from the first 160 participants of the ongoing ImmuneRACE study and from 1,254 subjects provided by 6 global collaborators. The repertoires were released in a freely available public database intended as a resource for research on the immune response to SARS-CoV-2. Overall results and qualifications from the work: Clinical and demographic metadata were provided uncurated, with the amount varying by source and participant.

Whole blood was collected in K2EDTA tubes by collaborating institutions according to the institutions' own protocols. For TCRbeta analysis, collaborator samples were shipped as frozen whole blood, as isolated PBMCs, or as DNA extracted from either sample type. Of note for this clone: Its antigen specificity is not known. No qualities accompany the bases; no much larger clone lies one base away.

TCRbeta CDR3 regions were amplified from genomic DNA by means of the immunoSEQ Assay, a bias-controlled multiplex PCR. In the authors' own workflow: Nucleated cell counts per sample were estimated from amplification of reference gene primers within the assay. To quantify the absolute abundance of each unique TCRbeta CDR3 rearrangement, sequence reads were collapsed and filtered. For each sample, productive Simpson clonality was calculated as the square root of Simpson's diversity index over productive rearrangements. The immuneACCESS repertoire file appears here via TCRdb, limited to in-frame rearrangements. These files lack a portion of the clones; in checked studies, under half of the deficit traces to unresolved V genes, and the cause of the others is not known. The V and J calls and the clone size are those of that table, but D and trimming were determined from the DNA. The table for this sample lists approximately 240,000 clones; roughly 81% of them were counted only once. More than 4% of the sample goes to the ten largest clones.

V is pruned by 5 bases and J by 0 bases, leaving 7 bases of the junction without a gene match. CDR1 and CDR2 are drawn from the germline V gene (reference sequence): LNHDA, SQIVND. Its CDR3 holds 16 amino acids, cysteine through phenylalanine. Solely the CDR3 DNA is kept, with 48 bases framed from the first base. The receptor was derived from a man over 45 with acute or convalescent COVID-19. Here the chain combines TRBV19 and TRBJ2-4, with TRBD2 identical over 7 junction bases. Sequences were obtained from peripheral blood. CDR3 reads: CASSSSAGLAKNIQYF. DNA sequence: TGTGCCAGTAGTTCGTCAGCGGGGTTAGCCAAAAACATTCAGTACTTC.